This T cell receptor (beta chain) was captured by sequencing in a study of identical twins. This clonotype showed up just a few times. Its antigen is currently unknown. TCRdb re-derived calls from the 5' RACE reads in MiXCR, one entry per CDR3 protein. Here the sample spans under 900,000 distinct CDR3 sequences, around 12% being singletons. The junction had 5 bases not matched to a gene; V was cut back by 3 bases and J by 6 bases. The CDR3 is 14 amino acids. Germline V CDR1 and CDR2: SGHRS, YFSETQ. The study's findings and limits: Models predicted too little out-of-frame TCR alpha sharing in monozygotic twins.

Another study also made use of these data, one on yellow fever vaccine responses in identical twins.

This chain links TRBV5-1 with TRBJ2-2; 7 bases agree with TRBD1. The sample comprised PBMCs. This sequence was found in a woman aged 18-29 years in good health. The CDR3 coding sequence is TGCGCCAGCAGCTCACTGACAGGGTCCGGGGAGCTGTTTTTT. It yields the protein CASSSLTGSGELFF. The full variable domain, with the rest looked up from reference TRBV5-1 and TRBJ2-2, is KAGVTQTPRYLIKTRGQQVTLSCSPISGHRSVSWYQQTPGQGLQFLFEYFSETQRNKGNFPGRFSGRQFSNSRSEMNVSTLELGDSALYLCASSSLTGSGELFFGEGSRLTVL.